This T cell receptor beta chain was sequenced in a study of Graves' ophthalmopathy and Graves' hyperthyroidism. Points from the study as a whole: Among thyroid clonotypes expanded above 0.001 frequency, most also appeared in blood. Ophthalmopathy and stable hyperthyroidism were discriminated by a 13-signature model, with around 88% sensitivity and approximately 81% specificity.

The trim removed 4 bases at V and 4 bases at J, leaving 6 bases unmatched. The CDR3 length is 14 residues. CDR1 and CDR2 (germline): SGHAT, FQNNGV. From RNA, the CDR3 regions of TCR beta chains were amplified and sequenced. First-round RT-PCR used HTBI primers; second-round multiplex PCR followed. TCRdb re-called the multiplex PCR reads through MiXCR, storing one row per CDR3 protein. Of about 400,000 distinct CDR3 sequences listed, 15% to 20% are singletons. A diagnosis was made from clinical symptoms together with serum thyroxine, TRAb, thyroid ultrasound and orbital computed tomography. Notes on this clonotype: The antigen remains unidentified.

The clonotype was recovered from a woman aged 18-29 years with Graves' ophthalmopathy. Sequenced sample: peripheral blood. The chain carries TRBV11-2 and TRBJ1-1; 7 bases line up with TRBD1. The CDR3: CASSSPRTGTEAFF. The CDR3 DNA reads as TGTGCCAGCAGCTCCCCGAGGACAGGCACTGAAGCTTTCTTT.